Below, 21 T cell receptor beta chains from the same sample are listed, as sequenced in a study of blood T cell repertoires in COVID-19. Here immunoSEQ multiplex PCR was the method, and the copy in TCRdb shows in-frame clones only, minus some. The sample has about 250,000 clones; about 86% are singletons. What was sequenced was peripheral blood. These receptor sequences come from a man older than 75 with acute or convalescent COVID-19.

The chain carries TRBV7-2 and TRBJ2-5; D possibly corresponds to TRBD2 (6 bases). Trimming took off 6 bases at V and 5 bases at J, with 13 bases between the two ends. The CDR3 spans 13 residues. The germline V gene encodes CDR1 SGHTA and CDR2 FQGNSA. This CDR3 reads CASSPPGVETQYF. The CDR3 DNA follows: TGTGCCAGCAGTCCCCCGGGGGTCGAGACCCAGTACTTC.

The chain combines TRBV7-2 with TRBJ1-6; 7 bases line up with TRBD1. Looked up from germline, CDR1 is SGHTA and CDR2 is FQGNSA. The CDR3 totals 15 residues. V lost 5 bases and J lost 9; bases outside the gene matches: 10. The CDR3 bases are TGTGCCAGCAGCGCACATCAGGGGGTCCGTTCACCCCTCCACTTT. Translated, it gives CASSAHQGVRSPLHF. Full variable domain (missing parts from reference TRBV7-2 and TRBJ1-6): GAGVSQSPSNKVTEKGKDVELRCDPISGHTALYWYRQSLGQGLEFLIYFQGNSAPDKSGLPSDRFSAERTGGSVSTLTIQRTQQEDSAVYLCASSAHQGVRSPLHFGNGTRLTVT.

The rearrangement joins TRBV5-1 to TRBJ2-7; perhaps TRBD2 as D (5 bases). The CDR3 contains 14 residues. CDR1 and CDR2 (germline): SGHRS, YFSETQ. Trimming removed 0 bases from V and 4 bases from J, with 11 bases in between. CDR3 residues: CASSLDSGRYEQYF. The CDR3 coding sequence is TGCGCCAGCAGCTTGGACAGCGGTCGGTACGAGCAGTACTTC.

The CDR3 loop reads CASSPLQGAYTGELFF. The CDR3 DNA is TGTGCCAGCTCACCACTACAGGGGGCTTACACCGGGGAGCTGTTTTTT. The chain uses TRBV18 and TRBJ2-2; 9 bases line up with TRBD1. V dropped 1 base and J dropped 3; count of bases not matched to a gene: 3. The CDR3 contains 16 residues. The V gene's germline CDR1 is KGHSH and CDR2 LQKENI.

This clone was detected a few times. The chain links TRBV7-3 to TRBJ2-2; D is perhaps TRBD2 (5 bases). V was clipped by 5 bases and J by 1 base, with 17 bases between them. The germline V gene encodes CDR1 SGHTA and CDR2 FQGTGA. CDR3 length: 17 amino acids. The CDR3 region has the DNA TGTGCCAGCAGCCCCCGCGGGTCCGCCCTGAACACCGGGGAGCTGTTTTTT. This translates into CASSPRGSALNTGELFF.

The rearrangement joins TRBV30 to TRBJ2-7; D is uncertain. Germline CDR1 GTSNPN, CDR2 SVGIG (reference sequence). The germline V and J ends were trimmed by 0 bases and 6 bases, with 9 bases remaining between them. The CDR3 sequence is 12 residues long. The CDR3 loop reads CAWSVQLLEQYF. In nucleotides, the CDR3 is TGTGCCTGGAGTGTACAACTACTCGAGCAGTACTTC.

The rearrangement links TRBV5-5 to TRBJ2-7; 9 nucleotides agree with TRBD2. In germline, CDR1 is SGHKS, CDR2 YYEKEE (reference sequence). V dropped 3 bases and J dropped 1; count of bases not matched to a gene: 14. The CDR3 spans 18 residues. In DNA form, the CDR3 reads TGTGCCAGCAGCTCCCTTCCCCCAGCGGGGGGCCCGTCCTACGAGCAGTACTTC. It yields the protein CASSSLPPAGGPSYEQYF.

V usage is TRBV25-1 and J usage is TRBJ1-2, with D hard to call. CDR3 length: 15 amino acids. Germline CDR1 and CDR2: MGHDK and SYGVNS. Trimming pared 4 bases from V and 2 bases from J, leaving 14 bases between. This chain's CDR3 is CASSAAWEVNYGYTF. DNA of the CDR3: TGTGCCAGCAGTGCGGCGTGGGAGGTAAACTATGGCTACACCTTC.

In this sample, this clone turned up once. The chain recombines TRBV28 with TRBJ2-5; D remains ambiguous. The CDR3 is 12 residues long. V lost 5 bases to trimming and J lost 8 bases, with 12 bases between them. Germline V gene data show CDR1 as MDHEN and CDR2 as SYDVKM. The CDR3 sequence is CASSLPGPTQYF. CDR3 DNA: TGTGCCAGCAGTCTACCCGGTCCAACCCAGTACTTC.

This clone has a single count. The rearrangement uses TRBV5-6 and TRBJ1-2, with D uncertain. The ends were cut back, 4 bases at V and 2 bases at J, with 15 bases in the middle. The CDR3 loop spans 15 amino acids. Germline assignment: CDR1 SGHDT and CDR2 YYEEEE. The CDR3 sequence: CASSPRRQVNYGYTF. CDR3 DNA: TGTGCCAGCAGCCCCAGGAGGCAGGTGAACTATGGCTACACCTTC.

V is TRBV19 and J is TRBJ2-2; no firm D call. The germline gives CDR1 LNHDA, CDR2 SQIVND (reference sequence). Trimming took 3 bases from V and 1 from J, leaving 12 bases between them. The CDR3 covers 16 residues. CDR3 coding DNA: TGTGCCAGTAGTATTCTAGGTTCATGGAACACCGGGGAGCTGTTTTTT. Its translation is CASSILGSWNTGELFF. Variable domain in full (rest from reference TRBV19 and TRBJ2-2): DGGITQSPKYLFRKEGQNVTLSCEQNLNHDAMYWYRQDPGQGLRLIYYSQIVNDFQKGDIAEGYSVSREKKESFPLTVTSAQKNPTAFYLCASSILGSWNTGELFFGEGSRLTVL.

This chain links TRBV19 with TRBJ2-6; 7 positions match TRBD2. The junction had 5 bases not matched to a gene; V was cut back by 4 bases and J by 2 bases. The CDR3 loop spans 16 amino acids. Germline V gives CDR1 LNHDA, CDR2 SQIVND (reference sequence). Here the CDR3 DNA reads TGTGCCAGTAGTAGGGCGGGGGTCGCTGGGGCCAACGTCCTGACTTTC. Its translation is CASSRAGVAGANVLTF.

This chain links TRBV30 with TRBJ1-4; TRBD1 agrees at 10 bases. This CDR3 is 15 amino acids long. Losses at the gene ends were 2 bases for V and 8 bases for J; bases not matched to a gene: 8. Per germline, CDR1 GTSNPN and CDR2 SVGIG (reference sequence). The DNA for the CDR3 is TGTGCCTGGAGTTTCAAGACAGGGGGCCCCGAAAAACTGTTTTTT. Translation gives CAWSFKTGGPEKLFF. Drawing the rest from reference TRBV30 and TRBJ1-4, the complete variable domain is SQTIHQWPATLVQPVGSPLSLECTVEGTSNPNLYWYRQAAGRGLQLLFYSVGIGQISSEVPQNLSASRPQDRQFILSSKKLLLSDSGFYLCAWSFKTGGPEKLFFGSGTQLSVL.

The CDR3 coding sequence is TGCGCCAGCAGCTTGGAGAGGGCGGTATGGGACGAGCAGTACTTC. This sequence encodes CASSLERAVWDEQYF. This chain links TRBV5-1 with TRBJ2-7; D is possibly TRBD2 (5 bases). Trimming stripped 0 bases from V and 5 bases from J, with 15 bases between. This CDR3 contains 15 residues. Germline V gene lookup returns CDR1 SGHRS and CDR2 YFSETQ.

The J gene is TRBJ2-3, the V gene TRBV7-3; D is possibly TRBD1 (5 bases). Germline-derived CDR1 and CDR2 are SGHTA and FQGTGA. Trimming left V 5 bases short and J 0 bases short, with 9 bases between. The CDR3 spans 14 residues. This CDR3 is CASSPTGSTDTQYF. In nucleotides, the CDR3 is TGTGCCAGCAGCCCAACAGGTAGCACAGATACGCAGTATTTT.

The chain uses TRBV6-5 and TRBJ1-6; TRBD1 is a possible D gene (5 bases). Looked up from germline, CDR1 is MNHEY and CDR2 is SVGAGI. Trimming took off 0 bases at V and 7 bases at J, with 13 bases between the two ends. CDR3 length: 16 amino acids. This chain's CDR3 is CASSYSQGLLNSPLHF. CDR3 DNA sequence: TGTGCCAGCAGTTACTCGCAGGGTTTGTTGAATTCACCCCTCCACTTT.

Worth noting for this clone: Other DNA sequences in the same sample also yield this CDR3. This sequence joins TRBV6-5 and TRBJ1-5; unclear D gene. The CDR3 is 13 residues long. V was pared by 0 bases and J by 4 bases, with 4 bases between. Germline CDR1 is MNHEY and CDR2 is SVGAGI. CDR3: CASSYSLNQPQHF. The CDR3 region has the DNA TGTGCCAGCAGTTACTCCTTAAATCAGCCCCAGCATTTT.

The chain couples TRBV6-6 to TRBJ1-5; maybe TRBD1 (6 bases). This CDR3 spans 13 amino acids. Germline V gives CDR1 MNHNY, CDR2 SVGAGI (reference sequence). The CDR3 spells CAGGGISNQPQHF. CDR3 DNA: TGTGCAGGGGGGGGGATTAGCAATCAGCCCCAGCATTTT.

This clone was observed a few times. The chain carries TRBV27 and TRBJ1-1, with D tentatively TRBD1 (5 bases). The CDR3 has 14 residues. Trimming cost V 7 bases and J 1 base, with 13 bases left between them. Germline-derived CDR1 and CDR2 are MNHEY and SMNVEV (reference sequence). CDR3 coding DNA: TGTGCCAGCAAATTAGACAGAGAGAACACTGAAGCTTTCTTT. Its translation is CASKLDRENTEAFF.

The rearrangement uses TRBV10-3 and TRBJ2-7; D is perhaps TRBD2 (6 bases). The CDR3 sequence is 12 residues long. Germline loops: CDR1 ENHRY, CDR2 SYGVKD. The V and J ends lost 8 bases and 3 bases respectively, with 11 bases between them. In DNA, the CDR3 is TGTGCCATCGCCGGGACTTACTACGAGCAGTACTTC. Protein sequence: CAIAGTYYEQYF.

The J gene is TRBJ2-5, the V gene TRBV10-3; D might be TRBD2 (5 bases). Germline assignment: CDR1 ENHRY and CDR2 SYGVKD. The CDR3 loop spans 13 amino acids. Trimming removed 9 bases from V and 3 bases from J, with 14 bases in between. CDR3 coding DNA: TGTGCCATACGGGGAATGGAGAAAGAGACCCAGTACTTC. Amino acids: CAIRGMEKETQYF.